These 30 T cell receptor beta chains were all obtained from the same sample, sequenced in a study of HIV-infected patients and healthy controls. Reverse transcription used 450 to 500 ng RNA and constant-region primers for alpha and beta. Each of the alpha and beta chains got its own library through chain-specific third strand synthesis with indices. TCRdb reprocessed the 5' RACE reads via MiXCR and lists one record per CDR3 protein. The profile shows 2,000 to 2,500 distinct CDR3 sequences, roughly 13% of them singletons. Follow-up blood was drawn about 14 weeks, roughly three months, after antiretroviral therapy began. Whole blood was used without fractionation, so all unsorted peripheral T cells were included. Sequenced here: blood, sampled during antiretroviral therapy. The receptors come from an adult with HIV infection.

By share, this clonotype counts as medium-sized. The chain employs TRBV11-3 and TRBJ2-2; a possible D gene is TRBD1 (5 bases). The CDR3 is made up of 18 amino acids. Germline values: CDR1 SGHNT, CDR2 YENEEA. Deletions cut 1 base from V and 6 bases from J, with 21 bases between. The CDR3 bases are TGTGCCAGCAGCTTAGTTCTAGGGGCCTTCGGTGATGCCGGGGAGCTGTTTTTT. As protein: CASSLVLGAFGDAGELFF.

In its sample, this clonotype ranks as medium-sized. This chain links TRBV30 with TRBJ1-1, with D unclear. The CDR3 spans 13 residues. From germline, CDR1 is GTSNPN and CDR2 SVGIG (reference sequence). Trimming took off 0 bases at V and 6 bases at J, with 11 bases between the two ends. DNA of the CDR3: TGTGCCTGGAGTGTAGAGGGCAAACCTGAAGCTTTCTTT. Encoded protein: CAWSVEGKPEAFF. Looking up the rest from reference TRBV30 and TRBJ1-1 gives the full variable domain: SQTIHQWPATLVQPVGSPLSLECTVEGTSNPNLYWYRQAAGRGLQLLFYSVGIGQISSEVPQNLSASRPQDRQFILSSKKLLLSDSGFYLCAWSVEGKPEAFFGQGTRLTVV.

By sample share, this clonotype is medium-sized. This chain connects TRBV19 to TRBJ1-1; TRBD1 might be the D (5 bases). The germline gives CDR1 LNHDA, CDR2 SQIVND (reference sequence). Trimming cost V 10 bases and J 3 bases, with 21 bases left between them. This CDR3 contains 15 residues. The CDR3 loop reads CATHWGRTWDTEAFF. In nucleotides, the CDR3 is TGTGCCACCCACTGGGGACGAACCTGGGACACTGAAGCTTTCTTT.

By share, this clonotype ranks as medium-sized. This chain uses TRBV29-1 with TRBJ2-5; D unclear. The V gene lost 1 base and the J gene lost 0 bases, with 6 bases spanning the gap. Germline V gene lookup returns CDR1 SQVTM and CDR2 ANQGSEA. The CDR3 loop spans 13 amino acids. The CDR3 is CSVEGQNQETQYF. The CDR3 DNA sequence: TGCAGCGTTGAAGGGCAGAACCAAGAGACCCAGTACTTC.

This clonotype is termed large (0.1 to 1%). The chain has TRBV7-9 and TRBJ1-6, with D hard to call. The CDR3 runs 12 residues. Trimming removed 3 bases at V and 6 bases at J, with 3 bases between. Germline V gives CDR1 SEHNR, CDR2 FQNEAQ (reference sequence). DNA of the CDR3: TGTGCCAGCAGCTTGAGTAATTCACCCCTCCACTTT. Translated, it gives CASSLSNSPLHF.

In its sample, this clonotype is medium-sized. This sequence joins TRBV7-2 and TRBJ2-5; D possibly matches TRBD1 or TRBD2 (5 bases each). V was shortened by 0 bases and J by 4 bases, with 6 bases between the two germline ends. The germline V gene has CDR1 SGHTA and CDR2 FQGNSA. CDR3 length: 13 residues. CDR3 bases: TGTGCCAGCAGCTTAGCGAGGGGAGAGACCCAGTACTTC. It codes for CASSLARGETQYF.

This clonotype was observed a few times. The CDR3 region is CASSLAGGPGDTQYF. The CDR3 DNA is TGTGCCAGCAGCTTAGCGGGAGGGCCTGGAGATACGCAGTATTTT. The chain recombines TRBV4-2 with TRBJ2-3, with 11 nucleotides matching TRBD2. V shed 5 bases, J shed 5 bases, and the junction held 6 bases outside the gene matches. The CDR3 extends over 15 amino acids. Germline assignment: CDR1 LGHNA and CDR2 YNFKEQ.

This clonotype is medium-sized in the sample. The chain joins TRBV19 to TRBJ2-3; 9 bases agree with TRBD1. The V and J ends lost 5 bases and 5 bases, in that order; junction bases with no gene match: 8. The germline CDR1 and CDR2 sequences are LNHDA and SQIVND (reference sequence). This CDR3 is 15 amino acids long. In DNA form, the CDR3 reads TGTGCCAGTAGTCCACAGGGGGCCCGCGGAGATACGCAGTATTTT. Protein: CASSPQGARGDTQYF.

By its share, this clonotype is medium-sized. The chain combines TRBV11-1 with TRBJ2-5; D is perhaps TRBD2 (6 bases). This CDR3 has 13 amino acids. Germline-derived CDR1 and CDR2 are SGHAT and FQDESV (reference sequence). The ends were cut back, 3 bases at V and 5 bases at J, with 10 bases in the middle. The CDR3 loop is CASSLGLLETQYF. CDR3 in DNA: TGTGCCAGCAGCTTGGGACTTCTCGAGACCCAGTACTTC. Combining the CDR3 with reference TRBV11-1 and TRBJ2-5 gives the whole variable domain EAEVAQSPRYKITEKSQAVAFWCDPISGHATLYWYRQILGQGPELLVQFQDESVVDDSQLPKDRFSAERLKGVDSTLKIQPAELGDSAMYLCASSLGLLETQYFGPGTRLLVL.

This clonotype is medium-sized. The chain couples TRBV7-2 to TRBJ1-2; D perhaps matches TRBD1 (5 bases). Trimming removed 5 bases from V and 2 bases from J, with 9 bases in between. Per the germline V gene, CDR1 is SGHTA and CDR2 is FQGNSA. CDR3 length equals 13 residues. CDR3 DNA: TGTGCCAGCAGCCCGGGGCCGAACTATGGCTACACCTTC. This translates into CASSPGPNYGYTF.

By share, this clonotype counts as medium-sized (0.01 to 0.1%). The chain employs TRBV5-5 and TRBJ2-1, with D uncertain. Trimming removed 0 bases at V and 1 base at J, with 2 bases between. Germline CDR1 is SGHKS and CDR2 is YYEKEE (reference sequence). This CDR3 region has 13 residues. The CDR3 sequence: CASSLDSYNEQFF. Here the CDR3 DNA reads TGTGCCAGCAGCTTGGATTCCTACAATGAGCAGTTCTTC. The full variable domain, rest sourced from reference TRBV5-5 and TRBJ2-1, is DAGVTQSPTHLIKTRGQQVTLRCSPISGHKSVSWYQQVLGQGPQFIFQYYEKEERGRGNFPDRFSARQFPNYSSELNVNALLLGDSALYLCASSLDSYNEQFFGPGTRLTVL.

This clonotype is medium-sized by share. V and J are TRBV19 and TRBJ2-1; 7 bases agree with TRBD2. The germline CDR1 and CDR2 sequences are LNHDA and SQIVND (reference sequence). The length of the CDR3 is 15 residues. The V and J ends lost 5 bases and 1 base, in that order; junction bases with no gene match: 5. CDR3 sequence: CASSLSGGSYNEQFF. The DNA for the CDR3 is TGTGCCAGTAGTTTGTCGGGAGGATCCTACAATGAGCAGTTCTTC.

This clonotype turned up a few times. A clone one base away is much larger, so this may be a read error. V is TRBV19 and J is TRBJ2-5; perhaps TRBD1 as D (6 bases). Germline V CDR1 and CDR2: LNHDA, SQIVND (reference sequence). The V end lost 6 bases, the J end lost 3 bases, and 8 bases lay between the germline ends. This CDR3 region has 12 residues. In nucleotides, the CDR3 is TGTGCCAGTAGCCAGGGGAAAGAGACCCAGTACTTC. It specifies CASSQGKETQYF.

This clonotype is categorized as medium-sized (0.01 to 0.1%). This chain uses TRBV6-4 with TRBJ2-1; 10 nucleotides agree with TRBD2. CDR3 length: 14 amino acids. CDR1 and CDR2 from the germline V gene are MRHNA and SNTAGT. The trim removed 5 bases at V and 7 bases at J, leaving 5 bases unmatched. The CDR3 bases are TGTGCCAGCAGTTCTAGCGGGAGTAAGAATGAGCAGTTCTTC. Translated: CASSSSGSKNEQFF.

In its sample, this clonotype ranks as medium-sized (0.01 to 0.1%). This chain uses TRBV10-1 with TRBJ2-1; D tentatively fits TRBD1 or TRBD2 (6 bases each). Germline V gene sequence: CDR1 WNHNN, CDR2 SYGVQD (reference sequence). Trimming cost V 8 bases and J 0 bases, with 20 bases left between them. The CDR3 covers 17 residues. CDR3 in amino acids: CASRGTRISSSYNEQFF. For the CDR3, the DNA is TGCGCCAGCCGCGGGACACGCATAAGTAGCTCCTACAATGAGCAGTTCTTC.

This clonotype has just a few counts. V usage is TRBV19 and J usage is TRBJ2-5; D might be TRBD1 or TRBD2, each matching 5 bases. There are 15 residues in the CDR3. Germline loops: CDR1 LNHDA, CDR2 SQIVND (reference sequence). The ends were cut back, 5 bases at V and 1 base at J, with 14 bases in the middle. CDR3 protein: CASSLTGPFQETQYF. The CDR3 DNA is TGTGCCAGTAGTCTCACGGGACCGTTCCAAGAGACCCAGTACTTC.

The CDR3 spells CASSQWTGGLNNEQFF. CDR3 DNA: TGTGCCAGCAGCCAATGGACAGGGGGGCTTAACAATGAGCAGTTCTTC. This chain uses TRBV6-5 with TRBJ2-1, with 10 bases aligning to TRBD1. After removal of 6 bases from V and 5 bases from J, the junction contained 10 bases not matched to a gene. This CDR3 spans 16 amino acids. CDR1 is MNHEY and CDR2 is SVGAGI in the germline V gene.

This clonotype is categorized as medium-sized. The CDR3 region has the DNA TGTGCCAGCAGCCAAGACCGGACCGAGGGGGATGAGCAGTTCTTC. Its protein product is CASSQDRTEGDEQFF. This chain connects TRBV3-1 to TRBJ2-1, with TRBD1 as a possible D gene (6 bases). V lost 0 bases to trimming and J lost 8 bases, with 14 bases between them. Germline CDR1 LGHDT, CDR2 YNNKEL (reference sequence). CDR3 length: 15 residues.

In its sample, this clonotype ranks as medium-sized. J is TRBJ2-3 and V is TRBV20-1; 9 bases agree with TRBD2. The V gene end was trimmed by 5 bases and the J gene end by 3 bases; junction bases not matched to a gene: 9. The CDR3 extends over 15 amino acids. Germline values: CDR1 DFQATT, CDR2 SNEGSKA (reference sequence). CDR3 residues: CSAQTGAGGTDTQYF. CDR3 nucleotides: TGCAGTGCTCAGACGGGGGCGGGAGGGACAGATACGCAGTATTTT.

This clonotype ranks as medium-sized (0.01 to 0.1%). The chain is built from TRBV5-1 and TRBJ1-3, with 8 bases fitting TRBD1. CDR3 length: 16 residues. Germline V gene lookup returns CDR1 SGHRS and CDR2 YFSETQ. Losses at the gene ends were 2 bases for V and 2 bases for J; bases not matched to a gene: 6. CDR3 DNA: TGCGCCAGCAGCTTATCCGGGACAGGAACTGGAAACACCATATATTTT. Its translation is CASSLSGTGTGNTIYF.

The CDR3 DNA sequence: TGTGCCAGCAGCTTAGCGGGCTTTGAGTCTGAGCAGTTCTTC. Translated, it gives CASSLAGFESEQFF. The rearrangement joins TRBV7-2 to TRBJ2-1; D gene unclear. Germline V CDR1 and CDR2: SGHTA, FQGNSA. The germline V and J ends were trimmed by 0 bases and 9 bases, with 12 bases remaining between them. This CDR3 region has 14 residues.

This clonotype is medium-sized (0.01 to 0.1%) within its sample. The V gene is TRBV11-2, the J gene TRBJ1-1; no clear D. From germline, CDR1 is SGHAT and CDR2 FQNNGV. With 1 base removed from V and 9 bases from J, the gap between germline ends came to 21 bases. This CDR3 has 16 amino acids. The CDR3 bases are TGTGCCAGCAGCTTAGCGCCCCGGACGTATTTGGTCAAAGCTTTCTTT. It encodes CASSLAPRTYLVKAFF.

In its sample, this clonotype ranks as medium-sized. The chain joins TRBV5-1 to TRBJ2-7; 10 nucleotides match TRBD2. This CDR3 is 15 amino acids long. V gave up 2 bases and J gave up 7 bases; unmatched junction bases: 9. Germline assignment: CDR1 SGHRS and CDR2 YFSETQ. CDR3: CASSLQAGGPGEQYF. CDR3 coding DNA: TGCGCCAGCAGCTTACAAGCGGGAGGGCCTGGAGAGCAGTACTTC.

In its sample, this clonotype is medium-sized. V is TRBV11-2 and J is TRBJ1-1; TRBD1 matches 8 bases. The CDR3 sequence is 12 residues long. Looked up from germline, CDR1 is SGHAT and CDR2 is FQNNGV. Germline trimming cut 5 bases from V and 8 bases from J; bases unmatched to any gene: 4. CDR3 bases: TGTGCCAGCAGCCTAAACAGGGGGGAAGCTTTCTTT. Its translation: CASSLNRGEAFF.

This clonotype counts as medium-sized. This rearrangement joins TRBV29-1 to TRBJ2-2; D is ambiguous. Germline-derived CDR1 and CDR2 are SQVTM and ANQGSEA. The CDR3 runs to 13 residues. Trimming took off 4 bases at V and 1 base at J, with 7 bases between the two ends. DNA for the CDR3: TGCAGCGTTGGACATAGGAACACCGGGGAGCTGTTTTTT. Its translation: CSVGHRNTGELFF.

This clonotype is large by share. The chain joins TRBV7-2 to TRBJ1-5; tentative D call: TRBD1 (6 bases). The length of the CDR3 is 13 residues. V gave up 3 bases and J gave up 7 bases, with 10 bases separating them. CDR1 is SGHTA, CDR2 FQGNSA, per germline. The chain's CDR3 is CASSLHREQPQHF. The DNA for the CDR3 is TGTGCCAGCAGCTTGCACAGGGAACAGCCCCAGCATTTT.

This clonotype was observed at least ten times. The chain uses TRBV5-1 and TRBJ1-2; no reliable D call. Per the germline V gene, CDR1 is SGHRS and CDR2 is YFSETQ. CDR3 length equals 12 residues. Deletions cut 4 bases from V and 6 bases from J, with 10 bases between. This CDR3 reads CASSPQYDGYTF. In DNA form, the CDR3 reads TGCGCCAGCAGCCCTCAGTATGATGGCTACACCTTC.

This clonotype is medium-sized (0.01 to 0.1%) within its sample. The chain is built from TRBV30 and TRBJ1-2; no reliable D call. V was pared by 6 bases and J by 5 bases, with 16 bases between. In germline, CDR1 is GTSNPN, CDR2 SVGIG (reference sequence). The CDR3 covers 13 residues. The CDR3 here is CACNSGQRYGYTF. CDR3 sequence (DNA): TGTGCCTGCAATTCGGGCCAGAGGTATGGCTACACCTTC.

This clonotype is medium-sized within its sample. V usage is TRBV28 and J usage is TRBJ2-1; 7 nucleotides match TRBD1. Trimming took 2 bases from V and 8 from J; bases not matched to a gene: 9. The length of the CDR3 is 15 residues. CDR1 and CDR2 (germline): MDHEN, SYDVKM. The CDR3: CASSLLGGDLYEQFF. In DNA, the CDR3 is TGTGCCAGCAGTTTACTAGGGGGCGATTTATATGAGCAGTTCTTC.

The rearrangement joins TRBV20-1 to TRBJ2-1; possible D gene TRBD1, 5 bases. CDR1 is DFQATT and CDR2 is SNEGSKA in the germline V gene (reference sequence). The CDR3 consists of 14 residues. V lost 6 bases, J lost 0 bases, and 12 bases lay in between. The CDR3: CSAHRQSSYNEQFF. CDR3 DNA sequence: TGCAGTGCACATCGACAGAGCTCCTACAATGAGCAGTTCTTC.